This T cell receptor (beta chain) appears in the sequencing data of a study of shared clonotypes between healthy human individuals (dated by TCRdb to the early 2020s). Regarding the complete study: The cohort included a few men and two women between 18 and 49 years of age. For each donor, CD4 naive and CD4 memory were each run on three plates, CD8 naive on two plates, and CD8 memory on one plate. The study deeply sequenced blood TCR repertoires of five healthy adults to estimate repertoire size and the extent of clonotype sharing between individuals. To increase sequencing depth and limit assay-specific biases, different laboratories used diverse techniques to prepare libraries and sequence TCR repertoires. Each donor's leukapheresis produced roughly between roughly 0.9 and 9 billion PBMCs. Broader findings and caveats from the paper: When several donors were compared, the shared fraction of clonotypes was about 5% for naive CD4, roughly 3.3% for naive CD8, roughly 2.5% for memory CD4, and 0.35% to 0.4% for memory CD8. Pairwise subsampling led to the expectation that sequencing depth would affect the degree of clonotype sharing among donors. Sampling was restricted to blood, and TCR repertoires in tissue are likely to differ from TCR repertoires in blood. Rarefaction of sorted-subset datasets indicated incomplete sequencing despite the large sequencing depth. Naive subsets generally had larger estimated clonotype richness than memory subsets. Higher generation probabilities were observed for clonotypes shared by all four sorted-subset donors than for non-shared clonotypes. The small number of donors limited the genetic and exposure-history diversity represented.

A note on this clone: The antigen it binds to is not known. No per-base quality is available; no much larger clone lies one base away.

The CDR3 numbers 18 residues from cysteine through phenylalanine. Of the read, only the CDR3 DNA is kept; its 54 bases are in frame from base 1. TCR CDR3 regions were amplified from genomic DNA by multiplex PCR using the deep immunoSEQ assay. Genomic DNA extracted from each cell subset was distributed evenly over all wells of several immunoSEQ 96-well plates, and each plate served as one replicate. For sorted subsets, each replicate PCR was loaded with 200 ng genomic DNA, equivalent to 25,000 to 35,000 T cell genomes. Purified libraries were quantified with a Qubit 3.0 fluorometer, sized on a Bioanalyzer 2100, and re-quantified with the KAPA Library Quantification kit. A separate single-read 150-cycle Illumina NextSeq 550 flow cell was used to sequence each immunoSEQ 96-well plate. As for the original processing: Because the immunoSEQ output held only junctional sequences and lacked quality scores, the filtering could not match the filtering applied to full-length reads. To assign V/J genes and CDR3, sequences were annotated against IMGT germline references using PyIR, a Python wrapper for IgBLAST v1.9. Reads were filtered out if the reads had weak V/J assignments (E-value above 1e-6), no CDR3, stop codons, out-of-frame junctions, or ambiguous translated residues. V3J clonotypes were defined by identical inferred V gene, J gene, and CDR3 amino acid sequence. The percentage overlap between two repertoires was calculated by dividing the number of shared unique clonotypes by the size of the smaller repertoire. Three approaches were used to assess repertoire richness: RTK rarefaction, the Chao1 estimator, and Recon v2.1 estimates of unobserved clonotypes. For all TCRbeta clonotypes obtained by the gDNA method from a few donors, generation probabilities were computed with OLGA. TCRdb mirrors the immuneACCESS table, restricted to in-frame sequences. Some clones are absent from its copies; in checked studies, under half trace to an unresolved V gene, and the reason for the others is unknown. V and J calls and clone size follow that table, whereas D and trimming were derived from the DNA. A total of more than 900,000 clones appear in this sample, 75% to 80% of them only once. 0.5% to 0.65% of the sample is in the top ten clones.

Healthy HIV-negative adults with no recently reported acute infections or vaccinations were included as donors. Only Caucasian adults living in Nashville, Tennessee, USA were represented among the donors. CD4+ T cells were enriched through magnetic negative selection, after which naive cells were positively selected on CD45RA and the remaining negative fraction served as the memory subset. After blood collection by leukapheresis, PBMCs were isolated using Ficoll-Histopaque density gradient centrifugation and then cryopreserved in the vapor phase of liquid nitrogen. Analytical flow cytometry was used to check the purity and quantity of each magnetically sorted T cell population. Genomic DNA was isolated from every sorted fraction and measured by UV absorbance on a Nanodrop 2000c.

Sequencing used memory CD4+ T cells from PBMCs. What the cell subset or site label conveys for this sample: CD45RA-negative fraction. The TCR comes from a man between 18 and 29 years old in good health. Some clones in this sample may be carry-over from other donors' samples. The V and J segments used are TRBV21-1 and TRBJ1-1; the table's D call of TRBD1 was not tested on the DNA. TRBV21-1 is an annotated pseudogene. The nucleotides read TGTGCCAGCAGCAAAAGCGCTTGGACAGGGCTACGGAACACTGAAGCTTTCTTT. This is translated as CASSKSAWTGLRNTEAFF.